This record looks at one TCR beta chain sequence and its context. This record belongs to a study of blood T cell repertoires in COVID-19. Study background: Nucleic acid was either cDNA or gDNA, and it came from T cells, B-cell-depleted T cells, or PBMCs.

CDR3 length equals 12 residues. Germline values: CDR1 GTSNPN, CDR2 SVGIG (reference sequence). Trimming removed 3 bases from V and 6 bases from J; junction bases left unmatched: 2. Seattle-derived patients entered the study during active infection and were followed longitudinally. The data were produced by immunoSEQ multiplex PCR, yet TCRdb's version contains in-frame clones alone and is incomplete. The data contain 200,000 to 250,000 clones, around 86% of them singletons. The sequenced sample consisted of peripheral blood. The clonotype originates from a woman aged 70-85 years with COVID-19, enrolled during active disease. The J gene is TRBJ2-1, the V gene TRBV30; TRBD1 aligns across 7 bases. The chain's CDR3 is CAWRGQSNEQFF. In nucleotides, the CDR3 is TGTGCCTGGAGGGGACAGAGCAATGAGCAGTTCTTC.